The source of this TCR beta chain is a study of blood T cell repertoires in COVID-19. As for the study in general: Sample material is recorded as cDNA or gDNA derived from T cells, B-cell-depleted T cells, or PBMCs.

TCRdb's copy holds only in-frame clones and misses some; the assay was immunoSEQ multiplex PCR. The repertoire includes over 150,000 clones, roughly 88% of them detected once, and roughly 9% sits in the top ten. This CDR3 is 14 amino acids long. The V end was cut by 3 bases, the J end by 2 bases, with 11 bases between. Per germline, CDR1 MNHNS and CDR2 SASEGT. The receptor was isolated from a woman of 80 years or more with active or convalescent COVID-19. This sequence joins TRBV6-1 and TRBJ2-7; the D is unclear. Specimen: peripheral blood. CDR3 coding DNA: TGTGCCAGCAGTGAGGCCCTTCCCCCCTACGAGCAGTACTTC. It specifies CASSEALPPYEQYF.